A selection of T cell receptor beta chains follows, all from one sample in a study of T cells in Graves' hyperthyroidism and ophthalmopathy. TCRdb re-called the multiplex PCR reads with MiXCR, one entry per CDR3 protein. The table records hundreds of thousands of distinct CDR3 sequences, over 15% of them present only once. The sequenced sample consisted of blood. All receptors derive from a woman aged 50 to 60 with Graves' hyperthyroidism that later progressed to Graves' ophthalmopathy. CDR3s include the opening cysteine and the closing phenylalanine or tryptophan. The order of the fields is CDR3 protein, CDR3 DNA, J gene, D gene, V gene, clone size. A D gene is named only where the DNA matches it firmly. Clone size is stated in some rows and not others, as once, few, many or a class when expanded.

CDR3aa: CASSFRQDSYEQYF
CDR3nt: TGTGCCAGCAGCTTTCGACAGGACTCCTACGAGCAGTACTTC
j_gene: TRBJ2-7
d_gene: -
v_gene: TRBV7-9
abundance: many

CDR3aa: CASKIFRAGAYGYTF
CDR3nt: TGTGCCAGCAAGATTTTTCGCGCGGGGGCCTATGGCTACACCTTC
j_gene: TRBJ1-2
d_gene: -
v_gene: TRBV11-3
abundance: few

CDR3aa: CASSPPGDEQFF
CDR3nt: TGTGCCAGCAGCCCGCCTGGGGATGAGCAGTTCTTC
j_gene: TRBJ2-1
d_gene: -
v_gene: TRBV7-9
abundance: many

CDR3aa: CASSQEGGDQPQHF
CDR3nt: TGTGCCAGCAGCCAAGAAGGGGGGGATCAGCCCCAGCATTTT
j_gene: TRBJ1-5
d_gene: -
v_gene: TRBV3-1
abundance: -

CDR3aa: CASSGQLQGVNEKLFF
CDR3nt: TGTGCCAGCAGTGGGCAACTGCAGGGGGTTAATGAAAAACTGTTTTTT
j_gene: TRBJ1-4
d_gene: TRBD1
v_gene: TRBV6-1
abundance: many

CDR3aa: CASSIAPGGALNTEAFF
CDR3nt: TGTGCCAGTAGTATAGCGCCAGGGGGCGCTTTGAACACTGAAGCTTTCTTT
j_gene: TRBJ1-1
d_gene: TRBD1
v_gene: TRBV19
abundance: -

CDR3aa: CASSLRGKNTEAFF
CDR3nt: TGCGCCAGCAGTTTAAGGGGGAAGAACACTGAAGCTTTCTTT
j_gene: TRBJ1-1
d_gene: -
v_gene: TRBV5-1
abundance: many

CDR3aa: CASSVYRADEKLFF
CDR3nt: TGTGCCAGCAGTGTGTACAGGGCAGACGAAAAACTGTTTTTT
j_gene: TRBJ1-4
d_gene: -
v_gene: TRBV6-1
abundance: few

CDR3aa: CASGVVPLNQPQHF
CDR3nt: TGTGCCAGCGGAGTGGTCCCCCTAAATCAGCCCCAGCATTTT
j_gene: TRBJ1-5
d_gene: -
v_gene: TRBV6-1
abundance: many

CDR3aa: CASSPNRGRGNTEAFF
CDR3nt: TGTGCCAGCAGTCCAAACAGGGGGCGAGGGAACACTGAAGCTTTCTTT
j_gene: TRBJ1-1
d_gene: TRBD1
v_gene: TRBV27
abundance: few

CDR3aa: CASSIRWGGRGRTNTEAFF
CDR3nt: TGTGCCAGTAGTATAAGATGGGGGGGCAGGGGACGAACGAACACTGAAGCTTTCTTT
j_gene: TRBJ1-1
d_gene: -
v_gene: TRBV19
abundance: -

CDR3aa: CSVAGGTGAPEAFF
CDR3nt: TGCAGCGTTGCAGGAGGAACAGGGGCCCCTGAAGCTTTCTTT
j_gene: TRBJ1-1
d_gene: TRBD1
v_gene: TRBV29-1
abundance: few

CDR3aa: CASSFQGFGQPQHF
CDR3nt: TGTGCCAGCAGTTTCCAGGGGTTTGGTCAGCCCCAGCATTTT
j_gene: TRBJ1-5
d_gene: -
v_gene: TRBV27
abundance: few

CDR3aa: CASSEPLGGKLFF
CDR3nt: TGTGCCAGCAGTGAACCGTTAGGGGGGAAACTGTTTTTT
j_gene: TRBJ1-4
d_gene: -
v_gene: TRBV6-1
abundance: once

CDR3aa: CASSLELGSKYGYTF
CDR3nt: TGCGCCAGCAGCTTGGAGCTCGGCAGCAAGTATGGCTACACCTTC
j_gene: TRBJ1-2
d_gene: -
v_gene: TRBV5-1
abundance: -

CDR3aa: CASSHTTGGAPAEAFF
CDR3nt: TGTGCCAGCAGCCATACTACGGGCGGGGCGCCCGCTGAAGCTTTCTTT
j_gene: TRBJ1-1
d_gene: -
v_gene: TRBV7-9
abundance: many

CDR3aa: CSVVRRPGLASNEQFF
CDR3nt: TGCAGCGTTGTCCGGAGGCCAGGTCTAGCATCCAATGAGCAGTTCTTC
j_gene: TRBJ2-1
d_gene: -
v_gene: TRBV29-1
abundance: -

CDR3aa: CSASPVLSAETQYF
CDR3nt: TGCAGTGCTAGTCCGGTCTTATCCGCGGAGACCCAGTACTTC
j_gene: TRBJ2-5
d_gene: -
v_gene: TRBV20-1
abundance: -

CDR3aa: CASSPGQGNQPQRF
CDR3nt: TGTGCCAGCAGCCCTGGACAGGGGAATCAGCCCCAGCGTTTT
j_gene: TRBJ1-5
d_gene: TRBD1
v_gene: TRBV6-1
abundance: many

CDR3aa: CASSLAVTSSYNEQFF
CDR3nt: TGTGCCAGCAGCTTAGCAGTTACTAGCTCCTACAATGAGCAGTTCTTC
j_gene: TRBJ2-1
d_gene: -
v_gene: TRBV7-2
abundance: few

CDR3aa: CASSQWDRPEAFF
CDR3nt: TGTGCCAGCAGCCAATGGGACAGACCTGAAGCTTTCTTT
j_gene: TRBJ1-1
d_gene: TRBD1
v_gene: TRBV3-1
abundance: many

CDR3aa: CASSFLGPTEAFF
CDR3nt: TGTGCCAGCAGCTTTTTGGGCCCCACTGAAGCTTTCTTT
j_gene: TRBJ1-1
d_gene: -
v_gene: TRBV7-2
abundance: few

CDR3aa: CASSLSSSGGARQYF
CDR3nt: TGTGCCAGCAGCTTATCTTCTAGCGGGGGAGCCAGACAGTACTTC
j_gene: TRBJ2-5
d_gene: TRBD2
v_gene: TRBV11-2
abundance: many

CDR3aa: CASSFLDTGELFF
CDR3nt: TGCGCCAGCAGCTTTCTAGACACCGGGGAGCTGTTTTTT
j_gene: TRBJ2-2
d_gene: -
v_gene: TRBV5-1
abundance: -

CDR3aa: CSARDKTVEAFF
CDR3nt: TGCAGTGCTAGAGATAAGACAGTTGAAGCTTTCTTT
j_gene: TRBJ1-1
d_gene: -
v_gene: TRBV20-1
abundance: many

CDR3aa: CASSLGTSAGELFF
CDR3nt: TGTGCCAGCAGCTTAGGGACTAGCGCCGGGGAGCTGTTTTTT
j_gene: TRBJ2-2
d_gene: TRBD2
v_gene: TRBV11-2
abundance: many

CDR3aa: CASSLWTGATGELFF
CDR3nt: TGTGCCAGCAGTCTTTGGACAGGGGCGACCGGGGAGCTGTTTTTT
j_gene: TRBJ2-2
d_gene: TRBD1
v_gene: TRBV27
abundance: few

CDR3aa: CASSLARADTYEQYF
CDR3nt: TGTGCCAGCAGCTTGGCTCGTGCAGATACCTACGAGCAGTACTTC
j_gene: TRBJ2-7
d_gene: -
v_gene: TRBV5-5
abundance: many

CDR3aa: CASSETGTPYEQYF
CDR3nt: TGTGCCAGCAGTGAAACGGGGACCCCCTACGAGCAGTACTTC
j_gene: TRBJ2-7
d_gene: -
v_gene: TRBV25-1
abundance: few

CDR3aa: CSVEDPFQGDNVLTF
CDR3nt: TGCAGCGTTGAAGATCCGTTCCAGGGCGACAACGTCCTGACTTTC
j_gene: TRBJ2-6
d_gene: -
v_gene: TRBV29-1
abundance: few

CDR3aa: CASRRDSLGYTF
CDR3nt: TGTGCCAGCAGACGAGACAGCCTGGGCTACACCTTC
j_gene: TRBJ1-2
d_gene: -
v_gene: TRBV6-1
abundance: -

CDR3aa: CASSLARQSTDTQYF
CDR3nt: TGCGCCAGCAGCTTGGCGAGACAGAGCACAGATACGCAGTATTTT
j_gene: TRBJ2-3
d_gene: -
v_gene: TRBV5-1
abundance: many

CDR3aa: CATSDGRDPIPYNEQFF
CDR3nt: TGTGCCACCAGTGATGGCCGGGACCCAATCCCCTACAATGAGCAGTTCTTC
j_gene: TRBJ2-1
d_gene: -
v_gene: TRBV24-1
abundance: few

CDR3aa: CASSPSRDLNYGHTF
CDR3nt: TGTGCCAGCAGCCCTTCCCGGGATCTCAACTATGGCCACACCTTC
j_gene: TRBJ1-2
d_gene: -
v_gene: TRBV3-1
abundance: -

CDR3aa: CASSLEGSPEAFF
CDR3nt: TGTGCCAGCAGCTTAGAAGGGTCCCCTGAAGCTTTCTTT
j_gene: TRBJ1-1
d_gene: -
v_gene: TRBV13
abundance: -

CDR3aa: CSARDGTEPQETQYF
CDR3nt: TGCAGTGCTAGAGACGGGACAGAGCCCCAAGAGACCCAGTACTTC
j_gene: TRBJ2-5
d_gene: TRBD1
v_gene: TRBV20-1
abundance: many

CDR3aa: CASSRTDSRNSPLHF
CDR3nt: TGCGCCAGCAGCAGGACGGACAGTCGGAATTCACCCCTCCACTTT
j_gene: TRBJ1-6
d_gene: -
v_gene: TRBV5-1
abundance: -

CDR3aa: CASRTSGGDFETQYF
CDR3nt: TGCGCCAGCAGGACTAGCGGGGGGGACTTCGAGACCCAGTACTTC
j_gene: TRBJ2-5
d_gene: TRBD2
v_gene: TRBV5-1
abundance: -

CDR3aa: CSARDPSGAPYEQYF
CDR3nt: TGCAGTGCTAGAGACCCTAGCGGGGCGCCCTACGAGCAGTACTTC
j_gene: TRBJ2-7
d_gene: TRBD2
v_gene: TRBV20-1
abundance: few

CDR3aa: CASSSLTTDTQYF
CDR3nt: TGTGCCAGCAGTAGCCTAACCACAGATACGCAGTATTTT
j_gene: TRBJ2-3
d_gene: -
v_gene: TRBV2
abundance: many

CDR3aa: CASSPRLAGERTGELFF
CDR3nt: TGTGCCAGCAGCCCTCGACTAGCGGGGGAGCGCACCGGGGAGCTGTTTTTT
j_gene: TRBJ2-2
d_gene: TRBD2
v_gene: TRBV7-9
abundance: few

CDR3aa: CPSGLLGQGFTGELFF
CDR3nt: TGTCCCAGTGGGCTACTGGGACAGGGGTTCACCGGGGAGCTGTTTTTT
j_gene: TRBJ2-2
d_gene: TRBD1
v_gene: TRBV19
abundance: -

CDR3aa: CASSQPAGDNTEAFF
CDR3nt: TGTGCCAGCAGTCAACCTGCAGGGGATAACACTGAAGCTTTCTTT
j_gene: TRBJ1-1
d_gene: -
v_gene: TRBV6-9
abundance: few

CDR3aa: CASSPTSHNSGEQYF
CDR3nt: TGTGCCAGCAGCCCAACTAGCCACAACTCCGGAGAGCAGTACTTC
j_gene: TRBJ2-7
d_gene: -
v_gene: TRBV7-8
abundance: many

CDR3aa: CASSFRAGGGGLNTEAFF
CDR3nt: TGTGCCAGCAGTTTTCGTGCGGGCGGCGGGGGCTTGAACACTGAAGCTTTCTTT
j_gene: TRBJ1-1
d_gene: -
v_gene: TRBV12-3/TRBV12-4
abundance: few

CDR3aa: CASSLSLENHSPLHF
CDR3nt: TGCGCCAGCAGCTTGAGTTTGGAGAACCATTCACCCCTCCACTTT
j_gene: TRBJ1-6
d_gene: -
v_gene: TRBV5-1
abundance: -

CDR3aa: CASSLQTGNGELFF
CDR3nt: TGCGCCAGCAGCTTACAGACGGGGAACGGGGAGCTGTTTTTT
j_gene: TRBJ2-2
d_gene: -
v_gene: TRBV5-1
abundance: many

CDR3aa: CASSRGTERSGNTIYF
CDR3nt: TGTGCCAGCAGCCGGGGGACCGAACGCTCTGGAAACACCATATATTTT
j_gene: TRBJ1-3
d_gene: -
v_gene: TRBV5-4
abundance: few

CDR3aa: CAWTHAGGYTEAFF
CDR3nt: TGTGCCTGGACCCATGCTGGGGGCTACACTGAAGCTTTCTTT
j_gene: TRBJ1-1
d_gene: -
v_gene: TRBV30
abundance: few

CDR3aa: CASSLGLPVIYGYTF
CDR3nt: TGTGCCAGCAGCTTAGGTCTGCCGGTAATCTATGGCTACACCTTC
j_gene: TRBJ1-2
d_gene: -
v_gene: TRBV7-9
abundance: few

CDR3aa: CATSRVVGEGPYEQYF
CDR3nt: TGTGCCACCAGCAGAGTGGTAGGGGAGGGTCCCTACGAGCAGTACTTC
j_gene: TRBJ2-7
d_gene: TRBD2
v_gene: TRBV15
abundance: few

CDR3aa: CASSFPGMGGYTF
CDR3nt: TGTGCCAGCAGTTTCCCGGGGATGGGCGGCTACACCTTC
j_gene: TRBJ1-2
d_gene: -
v_gene: TRBV12-3/TRBV12-4
abundance: many

CDR3aa: CASSGPRSNTEAFF
CDR3nt: TGTGCCAGTAGTGGCCCACGAAGTAACACTGAAGCTTTCTTT
j_gene: TRBJ1-1
d_gene: -
v_gene: TRBV19
abundance: many

CDR3aa: CAWSVRDREVSPLHF
CDR3nt: TGTGCCTGGAGTGTACGGGACAGGGAGGTATCACCCCTCCACTTT
j_gene: TRBJ1-6
d_gene: TRBD1
v_gene: TRBV30
abundance: many

CDR3aa: CAWSPTMSGGLYNEQFF
CDR3nt: TGTGCCTGGAGTCCAACTATGAGCGGGGGGCTCTACAATGAGCAGTTCTTC
j_gene: TRBJ2-1
d_gene: TRBD2
v_gene: TRBV30
abundance: many

CDR3aa: CASSPPAADTQYF
CDR3nt: TGTGCCAGCTCACCACCGGCTGCCGATACGCAGTATTTT
j_gene: TRBJ2-3
d_gene: -
v_gene: TRBV18
abundance: many

CDR3aa: CASSLEGAALEQYF
CDR3nt: TGTGCCAGCAGCTTAGAAGGGGCAGCCTTAGAGCAGTACTTC
j_gene: TRBJ2-7
d_gene: -
v_gene: TRBV11-1
abundance: many

CDR3aa: CASSARDRVLSDQPQHF
CDR3nt: TGTGCCAGCAGTGCGCGGGACAGGGTTTTATCGGATCAGCCCCAGCATTTT
j_gene: TRBJ1-5
d_gene: TRBD1
v_gene: TRBV2
abundance: few